This T cell receptor beta chain appears in the sequencing data of a study of beta chain features in type 1 diabetes (dated by TCRdb to the late 2010s). With regard to the full study: Patients and healthy donors did not differ in mean age, gender distribution, total cell number or subset yield. A total of some 100,000,000 sorted cells were examined across all samples, and a strong correlation was observed between cell number per subset and RNA yield. Regulatory and stem cell-like memory subsets were obtained from only 8 patients and about eight healthy donors, while naive and central memory subsets were obtained from all 30 or so donors. In the study, TCRB repertoires of sorted circulating CD4+ T cell subsets from recently diagnosed type 1 diabetes patients were compared with those of matched healthy donors. General study outcomes and caveats: Type 1 diabetes patients showed a moderate but significant shortening of TCRB CDR3 length in all four CD4+ subsets. Only small numbers of individuals were included in the HLA sub-analyses, which left unresolved whether HLA type had any influence on TCRB rearrangement. Naive, central memory and regulatory TCRB repertoires appeared to be more similar among patients than among healthy donors. PCR might favor shorter templates, but patient and control samples were amplified and corrected together, so any skew would affect both groups equally. At VDJ recombination sites, patients with type 1 diabetes made fewer insertions and deleted more nucleotides, a pattern implying thymic rearrangement abnormalities. Because cDNA rather than genomic DNA was sequenced, highly expressing activated cells could have been over-represented, although no difference in activation and CD3 levels was found between groups.

The entire isolated RNA was reverse transcribed using the High Capacity cDNA Reverse Transcription Kit, and thus expressed TCRB transcripts were sequenced. Survey-depth immunoSEQ sequencing was performed on stem cell-like memory T cell samples, with an average of approximately 1 million total reads per sample. After sorted cells were lysed in RLT buffer, RNA was extracted with DNase-treated RNeasy Micro or Mini kits, with the choice depending on cell number. Each cell subset was processed separately to prevent cross-contamination, with patient and healthy donor samples processed together. The immunoSEQ multiplex PCR was used to amplify TCRB sequences from cDNA, generating 87-bp fragments that spanned the CDR3 region. Sequencing of the amplicons was performed on the Illumina HiSeq platform. In the authors' own workflow: PCR bias was corrected computationally using synthetic template baselines, and reads within Hamming distance 2 were collapsed, with unmergeable singletons discarded. Reads were aligned against IMGT so that V, D and J genes, CDR3 length and insertions or deletions at six rearrangement sites could be assigned. Clonotype counts were normalized to sorted cell number within each subset before computing true diversity and Gini coefficients with the tcR R package. Repertoire sharing was quantified using the overlap coefficient calculated on TCRB nucleotide sequences. TCRdb took this table from immuneACCESS and kept in-frame rearrangements with V and J called. Such tables lack part of the clones; where checked against another copy, unresolved V genes explain under half of the gap, and the rest is unexplained. D and trimming come from the DNA, and the V and J calls and clone size come from that table. The sample table contains 20,000 to 25,000 clones; only one count was recorded for more than 45% of them. In total, the top ten clones hold about 0.37% of the sample.

Note on this clone: Its recognized antigen is unknown. Base qualities are not provided; no much larger clone lies one nucleotide away.

Each donor gave one peripheral blood draw, approximately 120 mL on average, collected into heparinised tubes. A BD FACSAria II and a panel including CD45RO, CCR7, CD25, CD127, CD95 and CD27 were used to sort naive, central memory, regulatory and stem cell-like memory CD4+ T cells. Purity was above 95% for every sorted population. PBMCs were isolated immediately by Lymphoprep density gradient centrifugation and stained directly without culture. Samples were stained and sorted in pairs, with one healthy donor and one patient per experiment, so that batch effects were minimized. The TCR was taken from a man in his late teens or twenties with type 1 diabetes. Sequenced sample: stem cell memory CD4+ T cells from blood. The cell subset or site label, as the study defines it: stem cell-like memory CD4+ T cells.

The CDR3 in this case is CASSSTGREGELFF. The DNA sequence is given as TGTGCCAGCAGCTCTACTGGGCGGGAGGGGGAGCTGTTTTTT. Here the chain combines TRBV7-2 and TRBJ2-2; TRBD2 agrees with 7 junctional bases. Trimming leaves V shorter by 4 bases and J shorter by 8 bases, with the junction holding 7 bases beyond the gene matches. Based on the germline V gene, the CDR1 and CDR2 sequences are SGHTA and FQGNSA. Spanning cysteine to phenylalanine, the CDR3 consists of 14 amino acids. Only the CDR3 region is kept as DNA, spanning 42 bases read in frame from base 1.